The clone carrying this T cell receptor beta chain was found a few times. Its antigen is currently unknown. This entry is derived from a study of cytomegalovirus exposure and HLA in healthy donors. Study-wide results and caveats: Cytomegalovirus association was assigned to about 180 TCR beta chains. Subsequent analysis of the 120 or so validation repertoires found a tendency for first-cohort TCR clusters to co-occur.

Produced via immunoSEQ multiplex PCR; TCRdb's table is partial and in-frame only. The repertoire holds under 300,000 clones, with about 86% as singletons. Sequencing used PBMCs. This sequence originates from a woman aged 18-29 years in good health and CMV-seronegative.

CDR3 residues: CASTYKGPGYGYTF. The CDR3 DNA follows: TGTGCCAGCACCTATAAGGGGCCCGGCTATGGCTACACCTTC. The V call is TRBV7-9, the J call TRBJ1-2, with D possibly matching TRBD1 (5 bases). There are 14 residues in the CDR3. The V gene lost 7 bases and the J gene lost 4 bases, with 16 bases spanning the gap. Per germline, CDR1 SEHNR and CDR2 FQNEAQ (reference sequence).